The 14 T cell receptor beta chains in this list originate from one sample, sequenced in a study of T cell changes during pregnancy in multiple sclerosis. This table comes from immunoSEQ multiplex PCR, and its TCRdb copy is limited to in-frame clones, with some not included. The sample records tens of thousands of clones, roughly 92% being singletons. Sequencing used peripheral blood, obtained after pregnancy. Every receptor here comes from a female donor with multiple sclerosis, enrolled in a pregnancy study.

This clone was detected a few times. The genes are TRBV27 and TRBJ2-3; D not resolved. The CDR3 spans 18 residues. Germline V lookup: CDR1 MNHEY, CDR2 SMNVEV (reference sequence). V shed 7 bases and J shed 0 bases, with 23 bases lying between them. The CDR3 region has the DNA TGTGCCAGCACGCGTCGGAGCCAAGGCGGTGTGAGCACAGATACGCAGTATTTT. Translating it yields CASTRRSQGGVSTDTQYF.

The V and J genes are TRBV20-1 and TRBJ1-2; D remains unclear. The CDR3 is 9 amino acids. V lost 2 bases, J lost 8 bases, and 3 bases lay in between. CDR1 and CDR2 from the germline V gene are DFQATT and SNEGSKA (reference sequence). Here the CDR3 reads CSARPGYTF. The CDR3 DNA reads as TGCAGTGCTAGACCGGGCTACACCTTC.

Points on this clone: The sample contains more than one DNA sequence encoding this CDR3. This chain uses TRBV18 with TRBJ1-5; D perhaps matches TRBD1 (6 bases). The CDR3 contains 13 residues. Looked up from germline, CDR1 is KGHSH and CDR2 is LQKENI. V shed 3 bases and J shed 4 bases, with 7 bases lying between them. Here the CDR3 reads CASSPDRNQPQHF. DNA for the CDR3: TGTGCCAGCTCACCCGACAGGAATCAGCCCCAGCATTTT.

The chain has TRBV18 and TRBJ1-1; D uncertain. The V end lost 3 bases, the J end lost 0 bases, and 11 bases lay between the germline ends. The CDR3 sequence is 15 residues long. Looked up from germline, CDR1 is KGHSH and CDR2 is LQKENI. DNA of the CDR3: TGTGCCAGCTCACCGACGGTTGGAGTGAACACTGAAGCTTTCTTT. Translating it yields CASSPTVGVNTEAFF.

This chain uses TRBV7-2 with TRBJ2-3, with 8 bases that match TRBD2. The CDR3 length is 15 residues. CDR1 SGHTA and CDR2 FQGNSA come from the germline V gene. The ends lost 1 base at V and 8 bases at J; junction bases unmatched: 8. In DNA, the CDR3 is TGTGCCAGCAGCTTAGACAGCGGGGGAACCGGTACGCAGTATTTT. The encoded protein is CASSLDSGGTGTQYF.

Points on this clone: The sample contains more than one DNA sequence encoding this CDR3. This chain links TRBV18 with TRBJ1-1, with a possible D match to TRBD1 (6 bases). The V end was cut by 3 bases, the J end by 1 base, with 9 bases between. The germline V gene has CDR1 KGHSH and CDR2 LQKENI. The CDR3 is 14 amino acids. The CDR3 DNA is TGTGCCAGCTCACCGGGACACCCGAACACTGAAGCTTTCTTT. Its protein is CASSPGHPNTEAFF.

The J gene is TRBJ1-5, the V gene TRBV4-2; D call uncertain. Germline CDR1 LGHNA, CDR2 YNFKEQ. The CDR3 sequence is 15 residues long. Between the trimmed V and J ends, which lost 1 base and 3 bases, there was a span of 10 bases. The CDR3 DNA sequence: TGTGCCAGCAGCCAAGTCGGCCAGGACAATCAGCCCCAGCATTTT. It yields the protein CASSQVGQDNQPQHF.

The chain employs TRBV30 and TRBJ2-5, with a weak D call TRBD2 (5 bases). V was shortened by 1 base and J by 5 bases, with 14 bases between the two germline ends. Germline CDR1 reads GTSNPN; CDR2 reads SVGIG (reference sequence). CDR3 length equals 14 residues. The CDR3 reads CAWSEGGSSETQYF. As DNA, the CDR3 is TGTGCCTGGAGTGAGGGCGGGTCGTCGGAGACCCAGTACTTC.

J is TRBJ2-2 and V is TRBV7-2; TRBD1 aligns across 11 bases. Trimming at V came to 5 bases and at J to 4 bases, leaving 12 bases not matched to a gene. CDR3 size: 18 residues. CDR1 and CDR2 from the germline V gene are SGHTA and FQGNSA. CDR3 amino acids: CASSPQAPGTGGTGELFF. The CDR3, as DNA: TGTGCCAGCAGCCCTCAGGCGCCCGGGACAGGGGGCACCGGGGAGCTGTTTTTT.

This chain joins TRBV20-1 and TRBJ1-1; D not certain. Germline-derived CDR1 and CDR2 are DFQATT and SNEGSKA (reference sequence). CDR3 size: 11 residues. V lost 3 bases to trimming and J lost 10 bases, with 12 bases between them. CDR3: CSASRTSGAFF. The CDR3 nucleotides read TGCAGTGCTAGTAGGACTTCTGGAGCTTTCTTT.

This chain connects TRBV7-8 to TRBJ2-1, with a weak D call TRBD2 (6 bases). CDR1 SGHVS and CDR2 FQNEAQ come from the germline V gene. With 11 bases removed from V and 7 bases from J, the gap between germline ends came to 18 bases. This CDR3 comprises 13 residues. This CDR3 reads CADSMRGRNEQFF. CDR3 in DNA: TGTGCCGATTCCATGCGGGGTCGGAATGAGCAGTTCTTC.

The rearrangement joins TRBV19 to TRBJ2-5; TRBD2 might be the D (5 bases). CDR3 length equals 15 residues. Germline V gene data show CDR1 as LNHDA and CDR2 as SQIVND (reference sequence). Trimming left V 5 bases short and J 5 bases short, with 18 bases between. CDR3 nucleotides: TGTGCCAGTAGTCCCCCGGGGAGTTATCGGGAGACCCAGTACTTC. Its translation is CASSPPGSYRETQYF.

This chain uses TRBV6-1 with TRBJ2-7; 7 bases are shared with TRBD1. Germline assignment: CDR1 MNHNS and CDR2 SASEGT. The CDR3 covers 14 residues. With V trimmed by 8 bases and J by 3 bases, 10 bases remained unmatched. The DNA of the CDR3 is TGTGCCAGCGCTGGACAGGAGAGCCTCTACGAGCAGTACTTC. This sequence encodes CASAGQESLYEQYF.

V usage is TRBV6-1 and J usage is TRBJ2-7; unclear D gene. The V end lost 2 bases, the J end lost 5 bases, and 16 bases lay between the germline ends. The CDR3 extends over 15 amino acids. The germline gives CDR1 MNHNS, CDR2 SASEGT. For the CDR3, the DNA is TGTGCCAGCAGTGAATACGTCCTAGTAGGCCACGAGCAGTACTTC. Protein product: CASSEYVLVGHEQYF.